The next 3 T cell receptor beta chains were all read from a single sample in a study of CD8+CD57+ T cells in acquired aplastic anemia. Patients included in sequencing had previously demonstrated CD8+CD57+ cell expansion by flow cytometry. Genomic DNA, serving as template, underwent TCR beta VDJ and CDR3 profiling. TCRdb re-called the reads through MiXCR, storing one row per CDR3 protein. The table has approximately 150,000 distinct CDR3 sequences, around half seen once. Material: sorted CD4+, CD8+, or CD8+CD57+ T cells (not recorded which) from PBMCs. The receptors shown here come from a human donor with aplastic anemia.

Concerning this clonotype: Possible read error: a much larger clone is one base away. The V call is TRBV6-1, the J call TRBJ1-2; the D is unclear. This CDR3 spans 15 amino acids. Germline-derived CDR1 and CDR2 are MNHNS and SASEGT. The CDR3 nucleotides are TGTGCCAGCAGCCATATCGGTAACTCTAACTATGGCTGCACCTTC. As protein: CASSHIGNSNYGCTF.

This clonotype was picked up many times. This sequence joins TRBV19 and TRBJ1-1; tentatively, D is TRBD1 (5 bases). Germline CDR1 is LNHDA and CDR2 is SQIVND (reference sequence). CDR3 size: 16 residues. Trimming cost V 1 base and J 5 bases, with 17 bases left between them. The CDR3 nucleotides read TGTGCCAGTAGTATAGGGGGGAGGGCTTTCGGGACTGAAGCTTTCTTT. Encoded protein: CASSIGGRAFGTEAFF.

This clonotype came up many times. V is TRBV2 and J is TRBJ1-1; 9 bases are a match to TRBD1. The length of the CDR3 is 16 residues. CDR1 SNHLY and CDR2 FYNNEI come from the germline V gene. The V gene end was trimmed by 5 bases and the J gene end by 4 bases; junction bases not matched to a gene: 11. As DNA, the CDR3 is TGTGCCAGCAGTCTAGCCCGGGACAGGGTTGGCACTGAAGCTTTCTTT. This encodes CASSLARDRVGTEAFF.